The rows below give T cell receptor beta chains drawn from one sample of a study of monozygotic twins with inflammatory bowel disease. For each CDR3 protein, TCRdb gives one entry from its re-call of the 5' RACE reads, without DNA. Reported are under 150,000 distinct CDR3 sequences; the ten largest clones contain approximately 2.5%. The sequenced sample was blood. The source is a human donor with ulcerative colitis or Crohn's disease, or a healthy co-twin of an affected twin (not recorded which). Each CDR3 is given with its conserved first and last residue. The order of the fields is J gene, V gene, CDR3 protein.

>TRBJ2-1|TRBV4-3
CASSHHFTGGASNEQFF
>TRBJ2-7|TRBV6-5
CASSYLYTGTFDYEQYF
>TRBJ1-5|TRBV7-2
CASSLDWGSREPQHF
>TRBJ2-3|TRBV6-1
CASTEPGWTDTQYF
>TRBJ2-3|TRBV5-1
CASSSNAGGVGTQYF
>TRBJ1-6|TRBV7-9
CASSRTGVNSPLHF
>TRBJ2-3|TRBV3-1
CASSQLQGAKGTQYF
>TRBJ2-7|TRBV2
CASQGTLSYEQYF
>TRBJ1-1|TRBV12-3/TRBV12-4
CASSATITEAFF
>TRBJ1-4|TRBV18
CASSPPSSWGEKLFF
>TRBJ2-7|TRBV14
CASCRPHGTGYHEQYF
>TRBJ2-1|TRBV5-5
CASSLVGQTATEQFF
>TRBJ1-2|TRBV18
CASSPQDTYGYTF
>TRBJ2-1|TRBV20-1
CSGFPGGPYNEQFF
>TRBJ1-2|TRBV5-1
CASRFVEGDGYTF
>TRBJ2-3|TRBV4-2
CASSPESDRFSTDTQYF
>TRBJ2-7|TRBV5-1
CASSFGTGSREQYF
>TRBJ2-1|TRBV4-1
CASRRPGQSLNNEQFF
>TRBJ2-3|TRBV20-1
CSARDLKLAGGSTDTQYF
>TRBJ1-2|TRBV7-3
CASSPNWGDDGYTF
>TRBJ1-6|TRBV15
CATSREVGVSPLHF
>TRBJ1-2|TRBV11-2
CASSSRQSSWDGYTF
>TRBJ1-5|TRBV6-6
CASSYLGNQPQHF
>TRBJ2-2|TRBV28
CASSLQGDTGELFF
>TRBJ2-1|TRBV12-3/TRBV12-4
CASSTQGYNEQFF
>TRBJ1-1|TRBV18
CASSPGQELLNTEAFF
>TRBJ1-5|TRBV12-3/TRBV12-4
CASTSRDRDQPQHF
>TRBJ1-6|TRBV20-1
CSARDGTGRWSSPLHF
>TRBJ2-5|TRBV12-3/TRBV12-4
CASRHDLQETQYF
>TRBJ2-3|TRBV18
CASSPADRERDTQYF
>TRBJ2-7|TRBV12-3/TRBV12-4
CASSLHHSYEQYF
>TRBJ1-2|TRBV7-9
CASSLPQGQFYGYTF
>TRBJ2-7|TRBV4-1
CASSQDYEQYF
>TRBJ1-4|TRBV9
CASSVDNEKLFF
>TRBJ1-2|TRBV9
CASSVAGLSYGYTF
>TRBJ2-5|TRBV12-1
CASSFYPGISETQYF
>TRBJ2-5|TRBV13
CASSNNRGRSETQYF
>TRBJ2-3|TRBV3-1
CASSLTGELQYF
>TRBJ2-3|TRBV20-1
CSARGPNRGRTDTQYF
>TRBJ1-5|TRBV20-1
CSAQGQADQPQHF
>TRBJ2-5|TRBV12-3/TRBV12-4
CASSTDLGGQETQYF
>TRBJ1-1|TRBV10-3
CAISEYQQAQGAFF
>TRBJ1-5|TRBV5-6
CASSHGGGWYQPQHF
>TRBJ1-1|TRBV20-1
CSAHRQRNTEAFF
>TRBJ2-2|TRBV7-6
CASSLARGGTGELFF
>TRBJ1-5|TRBV12-3/TRBV12-4
CASSLVREGNQPQHF
>TRBJ2-2|TRBV20-1
CSARPGGGFGELFF
>TRBJ1-5|TRBV7-2
CASSNNRGNLDQPQHF
>TRBJ1-4|TRBV20-1
CSAKLRQGAEKLFF
>TRBJ1-6|TRBV20-1
CSAKKGPPGSPLHF
>TRBJ1-6|TRBV15
CATSRVNRGGSPLHF
>TRBJ1-5|TRBV27
CASSLRRDRGGLSNQPQHF
>TRBJ2-7|TRBV18
CASSPLDGYEQYF
>TRBJ2-1|TRBV29-1
CSVEPEASYNEQFF
>TRBJ1-5|TRBV28
CASSLGVYRVQPQHF